This TCR beta chain derives from a study of cytomegalovirus exposure and HLA in healthy donors. General study findings and limits: It was only CMV serostatus that was available as immune exposure information.

The CDR3 totals 15 residues. Trimming took 0 bases from V and 1 from J, leaving 10 bases between them. Looked up from germline, CDR1 is SGHNT and CDR2 is YYREEE (reference sequence). As for this clone: No antigen is known for it.

PCR involved 60 Vbeta and 13 Jbeta primers. Repertoires were generated with immunoSEQ multiplex PCR, while TCRdb's copy carries only in-frame clones and drops some. The table has 98,000 or so clones, approximately 80% seen once. Source material: PBMCs. The chain is built from TRBV5-4 and TRBJ2-5; D may be TRBD2 (6 bases). The clonotype was recovered from a woman in her late teens or twenties in good health and CMV-seropositive. The CDR3 bases are TGTGCCAGCAGCTTGGAGGAGGGGCCCCAAGAGACCCAGTACTTC. It specifies CASSLEEGPQETQYF. Together with reference TRBV5-4 and TRBJ2-5, the CDR3 gives the full variable domain: ETGVTQSPTHLIKTRGQQVTLRCSSQSGHNTVSWYQQALGQGPQFIFQYYREEENGRGNFPPRFSGLQFPNYSSELNVNALELDDSALYLCASSLEEGPQETQYFGPGTRLLVL.